This record concerns one TCR beta chain sequence. The CDR3 has 13 amino acids. The ends were cut back, 3 bases at V and 8 bases at J, with 13 bases in the middle. This sample is drawn from a study of blood T cell repertoires in COVID-19. Overall study context: COVID-19 samples, acute and convalescent, were from the United States, Italy and Spain.

TCRdb keeps only in-frame clones here, not all; method: immunoSEQ multiplex PCR. The table records around 250,000 clones, over 80% of them present only once. No more than 2 weeks before study entry, exposed participants had met a case of COVID-19. The chain employs TRBV12-3 or TRBV12-4 and TRBJ1-1, with no clear D. The specimen sequenced was PBMCs or T cells enriched from blood (not recorded which). The TCR sequence derives from a woman aged 40-49 years who had been exposed to COVID-19. The CDR3 coding sequence is TGTGCCAGCAGTTTGGACTGGAGGGCGGAAGCTTTCTTT. Translation gives CASSLDWRAEAFF.